The 29 T cell receptor beta chains below were found in one sample sequenced in a study of Graves' ophthalmopathy and Graves' hyperthyroidism. Transcripts of RNA were the source for amplifying TCR beta CDR3 regions. An initial RT-PCR round employing HTBI primers preceded a second-round multiplex PCR. TCRdb reprocessed the multiplex PCR reads via MiXCR and lists one record per CDR3 protein. The sample includes roughly 480,000 distinct CDR3 sequences, around an eighth seen only once; the top ten take over 8%. Sequenced input: blood. The source of these receptors is a woman in her 30s with Graves' ophthalmopathy.

There are many counts of this clonotype. The chain is built from TRBV10-3 and TRBJ2-7; no clear D. This CDR3 has 12 amino acids. CDR1 is ENHRY, CDR2 SYGVKD, per germline. CDR3 sequence: CATKGPNDEQYF. Written as DNA, the CDR3 is TGTGCTACCAAAGGCCCCAATGACGAGCAGTACTTC.

In this sample, this clonotype turned up a few times. The rearrangement uses TRBV2 and TRBJ2-7, with 7 bases matching TRBD2. Germline V gives CDR1 SNHLY, CDR2 FYNNEI. This CDR3 has 16 residues. V shed 4 bases and J 1 base; nucleotides not matched to a gene: 10. The CDR3 reads CASSGERAGASYEQYF. CDR3 sequence (DNA): TGTGCCAGCAGTGGGGAGCGGGCGGGAGCTTCCTACGAGCAGTACTTC.

In this sample, this clonotype turned up many times. This chain links TRBV6-2 or TRBV6-3 with TRBJ2-7; the D gene is possibly TRBD2 (6 bases). The CDR3 extends over 15 amino acids. Germline V gene data show CDR1 as MNHEY and CDR2 as SVGEGT. Trimming shortened V by 4 bases and J by 2 bases, and 15 bases separated the two germline ends. In DNA, the CDR3 is TGTGCCAGCAGTTGGAGGGATTACCAACCCTACGAGCAGTACTTC. It specifies CASSWRDYQPYEQYF.

This clonotype was seen at least ten times. The germline gene is not matched at one end of the junction; a read error may be the cause. The J gene is TRBJ2-7, the V gene TRBV12-3 or TRBV12-4; D perhaps matches TRBD2 (5 bases). The CDR3 spans 15 residues. The CDR3 spells CASSPLRTWAYERYF. CDR3 DNA sequence: TGTGCCAGCAGTCCCCTCCGGACTTGGGCCTACGAGCGGTACTTC.

This clonotype was found many times. The chain links TRBV27 to TRBJ1-2, with TRBD1 identical over 10 bases. This CDR3 has 13 amino acids. Germline-derived CDR1 and CDR2 are MNHEY and SMNVEV (reference sequence). The V and J ends lost 8 bases and 5 bases, in that order; junction bases with no gene match: 5. DNA of the CDR3: TGTGCCAGCGCCCGGGACAGGGGTTATGGCTACACCTTC. As protein: CASARDRGYGYTF.

The chain has TRBV6-1 and TRBJ1-3, with unresolved D. CDR1 and CDR2 (germline): MNHNS, SASEGT. This CDR3 region has 14 residues. With 8 bases removed from V and 7 bases from J, the gap between germline ends came to 18 bases. The CDR3 DNA reads TGTGCCAGCGGGGAAGCTTGGGCGGCGAACACCATATATTTT. Protein product: CASGEAWAANTIYF.

This clonotype was seen many times. The chain recombines TRBV27 with TRBJ1-6, with a weak D call TRBD1 (5 bases). The CDR3 runs to 17 residues. The V and J ends lost 6 bases and 0 bases respectively, with 15 bases between them. Per the germline V gene, CDR1 is MNHEY and CDR2 is SMNVEV (reference sequence). The CDR3 DNA reads as TGTGCCAGCAGAAGGGACCCCTTCCGCTCCTATAATTCACCCCTCCACTTT. Protein sequence: CASRRDPFRSYNSPLHF.

This clonotype has ten or more counts. The V gene is TRBV24-1, the J gene TRBJ2-2; D call uncertain. CDR3 size: 13 residues. The germline V gene encodes CDR1 KGHDR and CDR2 SFDVKD. Between the trimmed V and J ends, which lost 4 bases and 4 bases, there was a span of 6 bases. The CDR3 region is CATSETTTGELFF. CDR3 bases: TGTGCCACCAGTGAGACGACCACCGGGGAGCTGTTTTTT.

The chain links TRBV24-1 to TRBJ1-1; 7 positions agree with TRBD1. Germline V gives CDR1 KGHDR, CDR2 SFDVKD. Unmatched junction bases numbered 10, after V lost 3 bases and J lost 10 bases. The CDR3 runs 14 residues. The CDR3 sequence: CATSDGDSLAPAFF. The CDR3 DNA sequence: TGTGCCACCAGTGATGGGGACAGCCTAGCGCCAGCTTTCTTT.

There are many counts of this clonotype. V is TRBV19 and J is TRBJ2-7, with 8 bases aligning to TRBD1. The CDR3 consists of 13 residues. Germline-derived CDR1 and CDR2 are LNHDA and SQIVND (reference sequence). The V gene end was trimmed by 5 bases and the J gene end by 5 bases; junction bases not matched to a gene: 5. CDR3 sequence (DNA): TGTGCCAGTAGTCTCCGGACAGGGAACGAGCAGTACTTC. It yields the protein CASSLRTGNEQYF.

This clonotype was recorded only once. A single base separates this from a much larger clone, so it may be a read error. The rearrangement joins TRBV28 to TRBJ1-6, with D perhaps TRBD1 (6 bases). The germline gives CDR1 MDHEN, CDR2 SYDVKM. The CDR3 has 15 residues. The CDR3 sequence is CASILSGGHGSPLHF. The CDR3, as DNA: TGTGCCAGCATTTTATCGGGGGGGCACGGTTCACCCCTCCACTTT.

The table lists this clonotype with many counts. The rearrangement joins TRBV4-2 to TRBJ1-2, with 8 nucleotides matching TRBD1. The CDR3 is made up of 13 amino acids. V gave up 1 base and J gave up 8 bases; unmatched junction bases: 3. Germline V gene sequence: CDR1 LGHNA, CDR2 YNFKEQ. DNA of the CDR3: TGTGCCAGCAGCCAAGGACAGGGGCACGGCTACACCTTC. Translation gives CASSQGQGHGYTF.

This clonotype was seen at least ten times. This chain links TRBV11-2 with TRBJ1-1; no clear D gene. V was cut by 5 bases and J by 0 bases, with 16 bases left in between. The germline V gene has CDR1 SGHAT and CDR2 FQNNGV. The CDR3 has 16 amino acids. CDR3 nucleotides: TGTGCCAGCAGCGGTCAGCTACCAATTTTGAACACTGAAGCTTTCTTT. Its protein product is CASSGQLPILNTEAFF.

This clonotype was counted many times. The V gene is TRBV27, the J gene TRBJ1-1; 11 nucleotides line up with TRBD1. CDR1 is MNHEY and CDR2 is SMNVEV in the germline V gene (reference sequence). The trim removed 5 bases at V and 3 bases at J, leaving 2 bases unmatched. CDR3 size: 14 residues. The DNA for the CDR3 is TGTGCCAGCAGTCAGGGACAGGGGGACACTGAAGCTTTCTTT. It is translated as CASSQGQGDTEAFF.

This clonotype appeared many times. The chain uses TRBV4-1 and TRBJ2-7; a weak D match, TRBD2 (5 bases). The CDR3 totals 13 residues. Trimming removed 1 base from V and 3 bases from J, with 7 bases in between. Germline-derived CDR1 and CDR2 are MGHRA and YSYEKL. The CDR3 is CASSQGSGYEQYF. DNA of the CDR3: TGCGCCAGCAGCCAAGGGAGCGGCTACGAGCAGTACTTC.

This clonotype was seen repeatedly, ten times or more. This rearrangement joins TRBV27 to TRBJ1-1, with D possibly TRBD1 on 6 matching bases. V shed 6 bases and J shed 0 bases, with 17 bases lying between them. CDR3 length equals 16 residues. Germline CDR1 is MNHEY and CDR2 is SMNVEV (reference sequence). As DNA, the CDR3 is TGTGCCAGCAGCGCGGACAGCCTGTTGGTGAACACTGAAGCTTTCTTT. Its translation: CASSADSLLVNTEAFF.

A few counts support this clonotype. The rearrangement joins TRBV4-2 to TRBJ2-5, with D perhaps matching TRBD1 or TRBD2 (5 bases each). V gave up 0 bases and J gave up 5 bases, with 10 bases separating them. There are 14 residues in the CDR3. Germline loops: CDR1 LGHNA, CDR2 YNFKEQ. Written as DNA, the CDR3 is TGTGCCAGCAGCCAAGACCCCGGGGCGGAGACCCAGTACTTC. Its protein is CASSQDPGAETQYF.

At least ten counts were recorded for this clonotype. V usage is TRBV6-5 and J usage is TRBJ1-3; D is unclear. The V end lost 0 bases, the J end lost 4 bases, and 4 bases lay between the germline ends. The CDR3 extends over 13 amino acids. In germline, CDR1 is MNHEY, CDR2 SVGAGI. CDR3 sequence: CASSYSRGNTIYF. The DNA for the CDR3 is TGTGCCAGCAGTTACTCGAGGGGAAACACCATATATTTT.

This clonotype was picked up many times. This chain uses TRBV6-1 with TRBJ1-6; TRBD1 matches 8 bases. V shed 6 bases, J shed 13 bases, and the junction held 11 bases outside the gene matches. The CDR3 contains 14 residues. CDR1 and CDR2 from the germline V gene are MNHNS and SASEGT. The CDR3 DNA follows: TGTGCCAGCAGCCTCGGACAGGGCCCTGCCCCCCTCCACTTT. This translates into CASSLGQGPAPLHF.

The sample holds many counts of this clonotype. The CDR3 sequence: CASSVGVGGSSYEQYF. As DNA, the CDR3 is TGTGCCAGCAGCGTAGGGGTCGGGGGTAGCTCCTACGAGCAGTACTTC. The chain links TRBV9 to TRBJ2-7; a weak D match, TRBD2 (6 bases). This CDR3 is built from 16 residues. V was shortened by 0 bases and J by 0 bases, with 13 bases between the two germline ends. The V gene's germline CDR1 is SGDLS and CDR2 YYNGEE.

This clonotype was seen a few times. The chain uses TRBV12-3 or TRBV12-4 and TRBJ1-3; D gene unclear. V lost 2 bases and J lost 3, with 8 bases in between. The CDR3 extends over 14 amino acids. The DNA for the CDR3 is TGTGCCAGCAGTTTACCCAGCAATGGAAACACCATATATTTT. Translation gives CASSLPSNGNTIYF.

This clonotype occurred many times. V and J are TRBV27 and TRBJ1-5; D call uncertain. Germline V gene sequence: CDR1 MNHEY, CDR2 SMNVEV (reference sequence). This CDR3 has 16 amino acids. The germline V and J ends were trimmed by 8 bases and 0 bases, with 17 bases remaining between them. The CDR3 loop is CASLPSGWYSNQPQHF. CDR3 bases: TGTGCCAGCCTGCCGAGCGGTTGGTATAGCAATCAGCCCCAGCATTTT.

This clonotype was observed at least ten times. This chain uses TRBV6-1 with TRBJ2-7; 8 nucleotides match TRBD1. CDR3 size: 14 residues. V lost 9 bases, J lost 1 base, and 8 bases stayed unmatched. CDR1 MNHNS and CDR2 SASEGT come from the germline V gene. CDR3 sequence (DNA): TGTGCCAGTCGGACAGGGTACGGGTCCTACGAGCAGTACTTC. Translation: CASRTGYGSYEQYF.

The J gene is TRBJ2-5, the V gene TRBV5-4, with D perhaps matching TRBD1 or TRBD2 (5 bases each). The CDR3 is 14 amino acids. CDR1 is SGHNT and CDR2 is YYREEE in the germline V gene (reference sequence). Trimming pared 3 bases from V and 0 bases from J, leaving 9 bases between. Written as DNA, the CDR3 is TGTGCCAGCAGCTGGGGGACGCACCAAGAGACCCAGTACTTC. It translates to CASSWGTHQETQYF. The variable domain in full, completed from reference TRBV5-4 and TRBJ2-5, reads ETGVTQSPTHLIKTRGQQVTLRCSSQSGHNTVSWYQQALGQGPQFIFQYYREEENGRGNFPPRFSGLQFPNYSSELNVNALELDDSALYLCASSWGTHQETQYFGPGTRLLVL.

This clonotype was seen at least ten times. V usage is TRBV4-1 and J usage is TRBJ1-2; no reliable D call. V was clipped by 3 bases and J by 4 bases, with 15 bases between them. This CDR3 comprises 15 residues. Per germline, CDR1 MGHRA and CDR2 YSYEKL. The CDR3 region has the DNA TGCGCCAGCAGCCAGACTACCCGGACTTCCTATGGCTACACCTTC. Protein sequence: CASSQTTRTSYGYTF.

The chain is built from TRBV19 and TRBJ1-1; D ambiguous. There are 11 residues in the CDR3. The ends were cut back, 1 base at V and 8 bases at J, with 5 bases in the middle. Per germline, CDR1 LNHDA and CDR2 SQIVND (reference sequence). The CDR3 DNA follows: TGTGCCAGTAGTATAGTGGGAGAAGCTTTCTTT. Protein: CASSIVGEAFF.

This chain connects TRBV25-1 to TRBJ2-5; 7 nucleotides match TRBD2. The CDR3 loop spans 14 amino acids. Trimming cost V 1 base and J 2 bases; bases outside gene matches: 1. Germline-derived CDR1 and CDR2 are MGHDK and SYGVNS. CDR3 coding DNA: TGTGCCAGCAGTGAATCCGGGGGGCAAGAGACCCAGTACTTC. Encoded protein: CASSESGGQETQYF.

This clonotype has a count of ten or more. The chain links TRBV28 to TRBJ1-2, with 9 bases lining up with TRBD1. The CDR3 is 15 amino acids. CDR1 MDHEN and CDR2 SYDVKM come from the germline V gene. With 4 bases clipped from V and 5 bases from J, the junction kept 8 bases outside the gene matches. CDR3 sequence (DNA): TGTGCCAGCAGTTCCTCGACAGGGGGGACTTATGGCTACACCTTC. Protein sequence: CASSSSTGGTYGYTF.

This clonotype has at least ten counts. The chain is built from TRBV9 and TRBJ1-2, with a tentative D call TRBD1 (6 bases). The CDR3 extends over 14 amino acids. Trimming took off 3 bases at V and 2 bases at J, with 11 bases between the two ends. The germline gives CDR1 SGDLS, CDR2 YYNGEE. The DNA for the CDR3 is TGTGCCAGCAGCGCGGACAGTCAAAACTATGGCTACACCTTC. Protein product: CASSADSQNYGYTF.